Presented here are 14 T cell receptor beta chains from one specimen sequenced in a study of neurological immune-mediated disorders. Using its own MiXCR run on the 5' RACE reads, TCRdb lists one record per CDR3 protein. The repertoire holds under 75,000 distinct CDR3 sequences, about 3.3% seen once, with approximately 7.1% in the top ten. The sequencing input was PBMCs. The receptors stem from a woman aged 60-75 years with multiple sclerosis.

This clonotype was recorded a few times. A much larger clone lies one base from this, so it may be a read error. The chain joins TRBV28 to TRBJ1-2; perhaps TRBD1 as D (6 bases). There are 12 residues in the CDR3. Germline values: CDR1 MDHEN, CDR2 SYDVKM. The CDR3 is CAVKTGGSGFTF. The CDR3 bases are TGTGCCGTAAAAACGGGGGGCTCTGGCTTCACCTTC.

This clonotype was seen many times. The chain recombines TRBV20-1 with TRBJ1-4; D gene uncertain. Germline CDR1 DFQATT, CDR2 SNEGSKA (reference sequence). V lost 1 base and J lost 8, with 11 bases in between. This CDR3 spans 13 amino acids. CDR3 DNA: TGCAGTGCTAGAGTTGGGTCTGGGGAAAAACTGTTTTTT. Amino acids: CSARVGSGEKLFF.

Concerning this clonotype: A much larger clone is a single base away; this may be a read error. The chain couples TRBV12-3 or TRBV12-4 to TRBJ2-5; D not certain. The CDR3 consists of 15 residues. Written as DNA, the CDR3 is TGTGCCAGCAGGTTAGTTTTCGGAACCCAAGAGACCCAGTACTTC. It codes for CASRLVFGTQETQYF.

This clonotype was counted ten times or more. V gene TRBV6-6 combines with J gene TRBJ1-2, with D tentatively TRBD1 (6 bases). The CDR3 runs 15 residues. V was cut by 8 bases and J by 3 bases, with 19 bases left in between. CDR1 is MNHNY, CDR2 SVGAGI, per germline (reference sequence). The CDR3, as DNA: TGTGCCAGCTATGGAGACCGGGACATCCACTATGGCTACACCTTC. Amino acid sequence: CASYGDRDIHYGYTF.

This clonotype has ten or more counts. In nucleotides, the CDR3 is TGCAGTGCTAGAGACCGGGACGGCTACGAGCAGTACTTC. It translates to CSARDRDGYEQYF. The chain has TRBV20-1 and TRBJ2-7; D assignment may be TRBD1 or TRBD2 (5 bases each). The CDR3 sequence is 13 residues long. In germline, CDR1 is DFQATT, CDR2 SNEGSKA (reference sequence). The V end lost 0 bases, the J end lost 3 bases, and 9 bases lay between the germline ends.

This clonotype was observed many times. This chain uses TRBV7-9 with TRBJ1-5; 8 bases line up with TRBD1. The germline gives CDR1 SEHNR, CDR2 FQNEAQ (reference sequence). V lost 4 bases to trimming and J lost 2 bases; unmatched junction nucleotides: 7. CDR3 length: 16 amino acids. The DNA of the CDR3 is TGTGCCAGCAGCTCCTGGACAGGGACCCGCAATCAGCCCCAGCATTTT. Its protein is CASSSWTGTRNQPQHF.

Here the CDR3 DNA reads TGTGCCAGCAGCTCGACTGGCCAGGGTTACGGCTACACCTTC. Translated: CASSSTGQGYGYTF. The chain recombines TRBV7-2 with TRBJ1-2, with TRBD1 as a possible D gene (5 bases). Between the trimmed V and J ends, which lost 4 bases and 8 bases, there was a span of 17 bases. This CDR3 contains 14 residues. Germline V gene data show CDR1 as SGHTA and CDR2 as FQGNSA.

This clonotype came up many times. V gene TRBV2 combines with J gene TRBJ2-1; D is uncertain. The CDR3 covers 12 residues. Germline loops: CDR1 SNHLY, CDR2 FYNNEI. V lost 6 bases and J 7 bases, leaving 10 bases between the germline ends. The CDR3, as DNA: TGTGCCAGCAGCTCTTTCGCAAATGAGCAGTTCTTC. As protein: CASSSFANEQFF.

Many counts were recorded for this clonotype. This chain links TRBV20-1 with TRBJ2-3; possibly TRBD1 for D (6 bases). This CDR3 has 12 residues. V was clipped by 5 bases and J by 6 bases, with 12 bases between them. CDR1 and CDR2 from the germline V gene are DFQATT and SNEGSKA (reference sequence). In DNA form, the CDR3 reads TGCAGTGCTGCAACAGGGTCGGATACGCAGTATTTT. Translating gives CSAATGSDTQYF.

This clonotype was seen many times. The chain uses TRBV20-1 and TRBJ2-7; D may be TRBD2 (6 bases). Trimming shortened V by 4 bases and J by 5 bases, and 15 bases separated the two germline ends. This CDR3 contains 13 residues. Germline CDR1 reads DFQATT; CDR2 reads SNEGSKA (reference sequence). The CDR3 here is CSAKDGWGDEQYF. CDR3 nucleotide sequence: TGCAGTGCTAAGGACGGGTGGGGGGACGAGCAGTACTTC.

This clonotype was observed many times. The rearrangement links TRBV7-3 to TRBJ2-5; perhaps TRBD2 as D (5 bases). CDR1 is SGHTA, CDR2 FQGTGA, per germline. This CDR3 region has 13 residues. Trimming shortened V by 2 bases and J by 7 bases, and 11 bases separated the two germline ends. CDR3 region: CASSLGTEGTQYF. The CDR3 DNA follows: TGTGCCAGCAGCTTAGGCACCGAGGGGACCCAGTACTTC.

This clonotype was found many times. V is TRBV6-5 and J is TRBJ1-4; perhaps TRBD1 as D (5 bases). Deletions cut 5 bases from V and 8 bases from J, with 12 bases between. The CDR3 contains 13 residues. Germline V gene sequence: CDR1 MNHEY, CDR2 SVGAGI. Here the CDR3 reads CASSRTISEKLFF. CDR3 bases: TGTGCCAGCAGTAGGACAATCTCAGAAAAACTGTTTTTT.

This clonotype showed up many times. The V call is TRBV27, the J call TRBJ1-1; D uncertain. From germline, CDR1 is MNHEY and CDR2 SMNVEV (reference sequence). This CDR3 is 13 amino acids long. V was clipped by 8 bases and J by 0 bases, with 10 bases between them. The CDR3 spells CASGTSLNTEAFF. The CDR3 DNA sequence: TGTGCCAGCGGAACCAGTTTGAACACTGAAGCTTTCTTT.

This clonotype was observed many times. The chain carries TRBV7-6 and TRBJ1-3; no definite D call. The CDR3 runs 17 residues. Between the trimmed V and J ends, which lost 5 bases and 0 bases, there was a span of 17 bases. From germline, CDR1 is SGHVS and CDR2 FNYEAQ. The CDR3 protein is CASSPAVHYGSGNTIYF. The CDR3 coding sequence is TGTGCCAGCAGCCCGGCCGTTCACTACGGCTCTGGAAACACCATATATTTT.